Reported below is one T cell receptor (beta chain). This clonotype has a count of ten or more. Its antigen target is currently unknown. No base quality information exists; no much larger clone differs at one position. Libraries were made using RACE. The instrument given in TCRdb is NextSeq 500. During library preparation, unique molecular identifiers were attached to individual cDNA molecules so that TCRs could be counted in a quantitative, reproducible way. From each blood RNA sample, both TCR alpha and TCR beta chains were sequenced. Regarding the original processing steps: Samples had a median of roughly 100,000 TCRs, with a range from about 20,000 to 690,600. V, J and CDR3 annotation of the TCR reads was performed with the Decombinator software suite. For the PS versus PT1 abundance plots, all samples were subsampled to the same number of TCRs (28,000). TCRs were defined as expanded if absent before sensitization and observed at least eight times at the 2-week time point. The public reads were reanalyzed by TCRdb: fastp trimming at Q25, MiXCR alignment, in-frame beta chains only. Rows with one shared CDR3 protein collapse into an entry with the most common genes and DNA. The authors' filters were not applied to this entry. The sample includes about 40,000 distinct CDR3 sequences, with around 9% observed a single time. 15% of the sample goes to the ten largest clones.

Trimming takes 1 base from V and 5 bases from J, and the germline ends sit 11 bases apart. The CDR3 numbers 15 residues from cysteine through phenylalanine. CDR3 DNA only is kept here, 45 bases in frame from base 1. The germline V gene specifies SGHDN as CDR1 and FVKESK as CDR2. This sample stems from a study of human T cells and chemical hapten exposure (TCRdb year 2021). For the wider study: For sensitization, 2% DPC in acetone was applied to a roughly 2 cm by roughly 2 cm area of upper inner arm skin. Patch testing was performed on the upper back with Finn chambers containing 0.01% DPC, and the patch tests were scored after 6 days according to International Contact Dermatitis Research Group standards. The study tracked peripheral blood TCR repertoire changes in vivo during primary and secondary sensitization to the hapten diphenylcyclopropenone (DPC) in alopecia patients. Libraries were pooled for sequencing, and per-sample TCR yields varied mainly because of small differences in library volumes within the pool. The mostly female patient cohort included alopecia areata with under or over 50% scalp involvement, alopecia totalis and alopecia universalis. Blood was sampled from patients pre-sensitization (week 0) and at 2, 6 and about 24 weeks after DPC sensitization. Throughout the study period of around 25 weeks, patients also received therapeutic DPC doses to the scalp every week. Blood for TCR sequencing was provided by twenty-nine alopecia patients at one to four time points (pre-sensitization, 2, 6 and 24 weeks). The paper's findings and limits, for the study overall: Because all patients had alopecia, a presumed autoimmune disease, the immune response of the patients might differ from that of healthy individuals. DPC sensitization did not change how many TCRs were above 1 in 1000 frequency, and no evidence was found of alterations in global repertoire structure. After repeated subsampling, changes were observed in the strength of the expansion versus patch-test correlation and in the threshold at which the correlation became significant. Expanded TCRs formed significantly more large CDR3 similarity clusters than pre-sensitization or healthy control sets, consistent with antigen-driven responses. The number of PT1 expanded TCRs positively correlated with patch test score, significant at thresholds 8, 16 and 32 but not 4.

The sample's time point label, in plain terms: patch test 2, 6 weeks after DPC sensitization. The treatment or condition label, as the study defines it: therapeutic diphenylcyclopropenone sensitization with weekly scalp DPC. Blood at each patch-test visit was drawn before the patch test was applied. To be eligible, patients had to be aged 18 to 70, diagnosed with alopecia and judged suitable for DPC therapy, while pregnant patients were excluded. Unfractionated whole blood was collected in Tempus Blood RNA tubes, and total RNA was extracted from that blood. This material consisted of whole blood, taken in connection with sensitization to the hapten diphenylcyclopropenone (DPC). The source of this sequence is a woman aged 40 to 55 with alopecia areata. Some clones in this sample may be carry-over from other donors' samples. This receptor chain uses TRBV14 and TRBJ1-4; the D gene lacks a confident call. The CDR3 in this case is CASSQGSFSNEKLFF. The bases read TGTGCCAGCAGCCAAGGGTCTTTTTCCAATGAAAAACTGTTTTTT.